Sequencing of this T cell receptor beta chain was carried out in a study of Graves' ophthalmopathy and Graves' hyperthyroidism. Study at large: Peripheral blood was collected at initial diagnosis, before any treatment.

Researchers took RNA transcripts and amplified TCR beta CDR3 regions from them. RT-PCR in the first round used HTBI primers; a second-round multiplex PCR followed. TCRdb used MiXCR to reprocess the multiplex PCR reads, holding one entry per CDR3 protein. The table has approximately 330,000 distinct CDR3 sequences, around a sixth seen once. This clonotype appeared many times. The germline CDR1 and CDR2 sequences are SNHLY and FYNNEI. V shed 0 bases and J shed 11 bases, with 22 bases lying between them. The CDR3 spans 16 residues. The receptor comes from an adult man with Graves' ophthalmopathy. The sequenced sample was peripheral blood. The rearrangement links TRBV2 to TRBJ1-1; D may be TRBD1 (6 bases). The CDR3 region has the DNA TGTGCCAGCAGTGAAGCAGGGGGGGTATCCCGGGAGATTGCTTTCTTT. This encodes CASSEAGGVSREIAFF.